The clone carrying this TCR beta chain was detected only once. Its antigen is currently unknown. This entry comes from a study of T cells after yellow fever vaccination. Across the whole study: The SMART-Seq v4 Ultra Low Input method served to prepare the low-cell-number fractions.

Each CDR3 protein is one row after TCRdb ran MiXCR on the 5' RACE reads. There are under 550,000 distinct CDR3 sequences in the sample; roughly a fifth occur only once, and roughly a sixth lies in the top ten. The CDR3 length is 15 residues. V was pared by 5 bases and J by 8 bases, with 11 bases of the junction left unmatched. CDR1 is MNHEY and CDR2 is SMNVEV in the germline V gene (reference sequence). Study-wide findings and caveats: FACS-sorted repertoires might harbor abundant contaminating clonotypes from the bulk population.

The source is a man younger than 35 who received the YFV17D yellow fever vaccine. The rearrangement links TRBV27 to TRBJ1-4, with 7 nucleotides matching TRBD1. The input for sequencing was PBMCs, taken more than 20 days after the first yellow fever vaccination. The CDR3 DNA follows: TGTGCCAGCAGTCCTGACGACAGGGTGCGAGAAAAACTGTTTTTT. Translating it yields CASSPDDRVREKLFF. Drawing the rest from reference TRBV27 and TRBJ1-4, the complete variable domain is EAQVTQNPRYLITVTGKKLTVTCSQNMNHEYMSWYRQDPGLGLRQIYYSMNVEVTDKGDVPEGYKVSRKEKRNFPLILESPSPNQTSLYFCASSPDDRVREKLFFGSGTQLSVL.